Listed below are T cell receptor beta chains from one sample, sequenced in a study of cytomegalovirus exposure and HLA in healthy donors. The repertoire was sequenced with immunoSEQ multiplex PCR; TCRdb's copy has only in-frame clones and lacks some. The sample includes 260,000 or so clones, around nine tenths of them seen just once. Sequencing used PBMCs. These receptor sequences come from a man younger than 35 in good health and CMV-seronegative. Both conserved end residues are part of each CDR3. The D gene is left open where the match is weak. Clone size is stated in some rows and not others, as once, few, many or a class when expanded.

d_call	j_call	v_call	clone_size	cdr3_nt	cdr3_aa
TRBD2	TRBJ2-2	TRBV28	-	TGTGCCAGCTGGACTAGCGGGGGGGCACCAGGGGAGCTGTTTTTT	CASWTSGGAPGELFF
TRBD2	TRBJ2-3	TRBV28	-	TGTGCCAGCAGTTCTATAGGGCTAGCGGGGGGGCTCCGTACGCAGTATTTT	CASSSIGLAGGLRTQYF
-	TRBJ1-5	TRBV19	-	TGTGCCAGTAGTCCACTACAAGGGCCCCAGCATTTT	CASSPLQGPQHF
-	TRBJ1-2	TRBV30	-	TGTGCCTGGAGTGTACTTAATTCCGCCGGCTACACCTTC	CAWSVLNSAGYTF
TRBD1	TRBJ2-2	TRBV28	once	TGTGCCACTTCGGAAGACAGGGGCCGCATTGCCGGGGAGCTGTTTTTT	CATSEDRGRIAGELFF
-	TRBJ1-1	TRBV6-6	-	TGTGCCAGCAGTTACGGGGGCAACACTGAAGCTTTCTTT	CASSYGGNTEAFF
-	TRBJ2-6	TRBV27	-	TGTGCCAGCAGTCCTCTAGTCGGGGCCAACGTCCTGACTTTC	CASSPLVGANVLTF
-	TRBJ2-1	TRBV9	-	TGTGCCAGCAGCGTAGTTTCGGGCTACAATGAGCAGTTCTTC	CASSVVSGYNEQFF
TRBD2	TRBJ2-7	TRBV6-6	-	TGTGCCAGCAGCTTCACTAGCGGGCAATACGAGCAGTACTTC	CASSFTSGQYEQYF
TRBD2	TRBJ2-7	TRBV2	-	TGTGCCAGCAGGAGGGCGCGGGAGGGCCATTACGAGCAGTACTTC	CASRRAREGHYEQYF
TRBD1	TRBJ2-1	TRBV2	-	TGTGCCAGCAGGCTAAGGACAGGGGGGAATGAGCAGTTCTTC	CASRLRTGGNEQFF
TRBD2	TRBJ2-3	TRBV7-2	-	TGTGCCAGCAGCTTATCCCGCGGGAGGGCTACGCAGTATTTT	CASSLSRGRATQYF
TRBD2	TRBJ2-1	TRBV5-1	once	TGCGCCAGCAGCCCTAGCGGGGGGGCTCCTAGTAATGAGCAGTTCTTC	CASSPSGGAPSNEQFF
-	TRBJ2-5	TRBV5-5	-	TGTGCCAGCAGCTCCCAGACAGCTCGTCAAGAGACCCAGTACTTC	CASSSQTARQETQYF
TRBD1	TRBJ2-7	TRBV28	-	TGTGCCAGTCGGACAGGGGGACCGTACGAGCAGTACTTC	CASRTGGPYEQYF
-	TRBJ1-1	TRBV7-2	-	TGTGCCAGCAGCTTAGGCTCTCAGCTAGACACTGAAGCTTTCTTT	CASSLGSQLDTEAFF
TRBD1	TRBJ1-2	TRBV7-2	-	TGTGCCAGCAGCTTCGGACAGGTTAACTATGGCTACACCTTC	CASSFGQVNYGYTF
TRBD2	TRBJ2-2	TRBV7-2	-	TGTGCCAGCACCGGGGGGTACGGGGGGGCCACCGGGGAGCTGTTTTTT	CASTGGYGGATGELFF
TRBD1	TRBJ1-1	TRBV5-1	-	TGCGCCAGCAGCGCCACAGGGGCCCCTGAAGCTTTCTTT	CASSATGAPEAFF
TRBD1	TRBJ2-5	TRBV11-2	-	TGTGCCAGCAGCAGATACCGGACAGGCGATCAAGAGACCCAGTACTTC	CASSRYRTGDQETQYF
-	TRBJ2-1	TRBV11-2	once	TGTGCCAGCAGCTTAGCGGGATCCTACAATGAGCAGTTCTTC	CASSLAGSYNEQFF
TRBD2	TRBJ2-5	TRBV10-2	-	TGCGCCAGCAGTGAACCAGCGGGGGGGCGAAAGACCCAGTACTTC	CASSEPAGGRKTQYF
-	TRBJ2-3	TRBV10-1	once	TGCGCCAGCAAGTACCCCCAGGGTTATTTCACAGATACGCAGTATTTT	CASKYPQGYFTDTQYF
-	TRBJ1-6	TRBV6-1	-	TGTGCCAGCAGTGAAGCGCGGGGGTCCTATAATTCACCCCTCCACTTT	CASSEARGSYNSPLHF
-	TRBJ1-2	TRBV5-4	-	TGTGCCAGCAGCTTGGTTTCGTCGGGGGGAGGTGGCTACACCTTC	CASSLVSSGGGGYTF
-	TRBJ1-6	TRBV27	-	TGTGCCAGCAGGCCGGGCAGTCAGGGTAGATCCCTCCACTTT	CASRPGSQGRSLHF
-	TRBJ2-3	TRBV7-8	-	TGTGCCAGCAGCTTAGGGGGCTTCACAGATACGCAGTATTTT	CASSLGGFTDTQYF
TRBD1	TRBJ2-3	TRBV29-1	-	TGCAGCGTTGAAGAAATGGGACAGGTTTCTTCAGATACGCAGTATTTT	CSVEEMGQVSSDTQYF
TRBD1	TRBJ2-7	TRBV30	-	TGTGCCTGGTCCACCGGGACAGGGACTTACGAGCAGTACTTC	CAWSTGTGTYEQYF
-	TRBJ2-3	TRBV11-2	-	TGTGCCAGCAGCCCATCCGTACGACTAACGCCTAGCACAGATACGCAGTATTTT	CASSPSVRLTPSTDTQYF
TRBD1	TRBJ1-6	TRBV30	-	TGTGCCTGGAGAAAGGAGACAGGGCGAAATTCACCCCTCCACTTT	CAWRKETGRNSPLHF
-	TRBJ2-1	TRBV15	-	TGTGCCACCAGCAGAGATGCAGAATATGGGCAGTTCTTC	CATSRDAEYGQFF
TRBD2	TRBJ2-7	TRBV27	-	TGTGCCAGCCGACTGGCGGGGGGTCGAAGCTCCTACGAGCAGTACTTC	CASRLAGGRSSYEQYF
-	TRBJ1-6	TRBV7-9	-	TGTGCCAGCAGCTTGACAGCCGATTCACCCCTCCACTTT	CASSLTADSPLHF
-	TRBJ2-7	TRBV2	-	TGTGCCAGCAGGGTCAGCTACGAGCAGTACTTC	CASRVSYEQYF
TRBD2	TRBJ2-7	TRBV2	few	TGTGCCAGCACGTCTAGCGGGCGCTACGAGCAGTACTTC	CASTSSGRYEQYF
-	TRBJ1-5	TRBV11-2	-	TGTGCCAGCAGCTCTCAGATATTCAATCAGCCCCAGCATTTT	CASSSQIFNQPQHF
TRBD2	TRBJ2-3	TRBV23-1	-	TGCGCCAGCAGTCAGCCTCGACGGACTAGCGGCCTGCCTAGCACAGATACGCAGTATTTT	CASSQPRRTSGLPSTDTQYF
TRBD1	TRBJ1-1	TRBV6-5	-	TGTGCCAGCAGACAGGGACAGAGCACTGAAGCTTTCTTT	CASRQGQSTEAFF
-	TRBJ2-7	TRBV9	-	TGTGCCAGCAGCCCCCGCCTAGCTGGCTCCTACGAGCAGTACTTC	CASSPRLAGSYEQYF
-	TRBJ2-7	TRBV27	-	TGTGCCAGCAGCCTTGACAGGCAAGGGTACGAGCAGTACTTC	CASSLDRQGYEQYF
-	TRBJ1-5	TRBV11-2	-	TGTGCCAGCAGCTTAGAGGGCAGGGTTATGGAACAGCCCCAGCATTTT	CASSLEGRVMEQPQHF
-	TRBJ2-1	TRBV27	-	TGTGCCAGCAGTTTAAAGTTACTGAACTCCTACAATGAGCAGTTCTTC	CASSLKLLNSYNEQFF
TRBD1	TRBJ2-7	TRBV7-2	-	TGTGCCAGCAGCTCTCCCGGGACAGGGTTCCCCTACGAGCAGTACTTC	CASSSPGTGFPYEQYF
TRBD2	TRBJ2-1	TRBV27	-	TGTGCCAGCAGGGGACTAGCGGGGGACAATGAGCAGTTCTTC	CASRGLAGDNEQFF
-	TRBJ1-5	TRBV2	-	TGTGCCAGCAGTGACGCCTCGGGGGGCAATCAGCCCCAGCATTTT	CASSDASGGNQPQHF
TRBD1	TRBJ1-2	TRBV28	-	TGTGCCAGCAGCCTGAGACCGACAGGGATTGGCTACACCTTC	CASSLRPTGIGYTF
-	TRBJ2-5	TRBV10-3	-	TGTGCCATCAGTGAAACGACAGAAGAGACCCAGTACTTC	CAISETTEETQYF
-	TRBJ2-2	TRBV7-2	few	TGTGCCAGCAGTACAAACACCGGGGAGCTGTTTTTT	CASSTNTGELFF
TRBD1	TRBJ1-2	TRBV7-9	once	TGTGCCAGCAGCTCGGGACAGTTAAATGGCTACACCTTC	CASSSGQLNGYTF
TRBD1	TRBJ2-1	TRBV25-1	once	TGTGCCAGCAGTGAATGGGGACAGGGTCACAATGAGCAGTTCTTC	CASSEWGQGHNEQFF
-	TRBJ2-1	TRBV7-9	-	TGTGCCAGCAGCTCTAAGGACAGCACAGAGCAGTTCTTC	CASSSKDSTEQFF
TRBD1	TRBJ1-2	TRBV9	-	TGTGCCAGCAGCGGGGGACAGGTCCGGAACTATGGCTACACCTTC	CASSGGQVRNYGYTF
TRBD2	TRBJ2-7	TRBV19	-	TGTGCCAGCTCTTGGGGGTCTAGCGGGAGCTACGAGCAGTACTTC	CASSWGSSGSYEQYF
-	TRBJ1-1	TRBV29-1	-	TGCAGCGGTCAACGGGGTTCTGAAGCTTTCTTT	CSGQRGSEAFF
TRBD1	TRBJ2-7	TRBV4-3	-	TGCGCCAGCAGCGTGGGACAGGGTGCCTACGAGCAGTACTTC	CASSVGQGAYEQYF
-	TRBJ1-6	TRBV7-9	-	TGTGCCAGCAGCTTACCCGGCCGGGTCGAGAATTCACCCCTCCACTTT	CASSLPGRVENSPLHF
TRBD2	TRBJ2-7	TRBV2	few	TGTGCCAGCTCAGCTAGCGGACCCCTTGCCGAGCAGTACTTC	CASSASGPLAEQYF
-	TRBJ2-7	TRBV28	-	TGTGCCAGCAGTTTAACCCGGGGACTGCACTACGAGCAGTACTTC	CASSLTRGLHYEQYF